This T cell receptor beta chain was identified in a study of T cells in Graves' hyperthyroidism and ophthalmopathy. The CDR3 length is 15 residues. V was shortened by 7 bases and J by 2 bases, with 15 bases between the two germline ends. Germline CDR1 reads SNHLY; CDR2 reads FYNNEI. General study findings and limits: Most thyroid clonotypes with frequency above 0.001 were detected in blood.

TCR beta CDR3 region amplification was performed from RNA transcripts. In the first-round RT-PCR of the TCR CDR3, the HTBI primer set was used. TCRdb fed the multiplex PCR reads into MiXCR, producing one record per CDR3 protein. The table shows around 300,000 distinct CDR3 sequences, with roughly 22% occurring only once. This clonotype was counted many times. Its antigen is not identified. The TCR was taken from a man aged 30 to 39 with Graves' ophthalmopathy. The sample consisted of blood. The chain carries TRBV2 and TRBJ1-5; unclear D gene. This chain's CDR3 is CASNGPPGGNQPQHF. For the CDR3, the DNA is TGTGCCAGCAACGGACCGCCCGGCGGCAATCAGCCCCAGCATTTT.